This T cell receptor (beta chain) derives from a study of identical twins. The study, taken as a whole, reports: Cord blood beta clonotypes that were abundant carried fewer insertions, and memory repertoires showed no such trend. Conclusions leaned on cross-sectional statistical analysis and did not track the same donors over time. Twins shared out-of-frame alpha sequences with excess low generation probability.

One entry per CDR3 protein results from TCRdb running MiXCR on the 5' RACE reads. The table has 640,000 or so distinct CDR3 sequences, approximately 6% seen once; the top ten hold about 2%. There are many counts of this clonotype. Its antigen is undetermined. Healthy Caucasians provided all donations. The CDR3 loop spans 13 amino acids. CDR1 and CDR2 from the germline V gene are SQVTM and ANQGSEA. The V and J ends lost 8 bases and 4 bases respectively, with 15 bases between them. Input material: naive T cells sorted from blood. The chain has TRBV29-1 and TRBJ2-1, with D perhaps TRBD2 (5 bases). The receptor comes from a man aged 18-30 years in good health. CDR3 nucleotide sequence: TGCAGCCTCGGGGATCCCTCATACAATGAGCAGTTCTTC. Translated: CSLGDPSYNEQFF.